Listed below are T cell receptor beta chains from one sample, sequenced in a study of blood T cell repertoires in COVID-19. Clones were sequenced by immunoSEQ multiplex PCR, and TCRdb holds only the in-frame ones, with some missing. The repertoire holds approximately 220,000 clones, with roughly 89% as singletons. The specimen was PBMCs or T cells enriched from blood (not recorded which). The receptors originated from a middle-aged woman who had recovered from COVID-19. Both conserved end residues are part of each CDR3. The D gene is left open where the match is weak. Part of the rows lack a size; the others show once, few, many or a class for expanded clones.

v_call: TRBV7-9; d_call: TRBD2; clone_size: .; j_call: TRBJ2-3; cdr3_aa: CASSASGRATDTQYF; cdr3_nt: TGTGCCAGCAGCGCTAGCGGGAGAGCCACAGATACGCAGTATTTT
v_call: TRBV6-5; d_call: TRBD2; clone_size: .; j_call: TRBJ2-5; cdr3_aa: CASSYAGGRETQYF; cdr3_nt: TGTGCCAGCAGTTACGCGGGGGGCCGGGAGACCCAGTACTTC
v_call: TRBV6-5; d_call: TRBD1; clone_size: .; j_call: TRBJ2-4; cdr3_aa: CASGQGTRLPQYF; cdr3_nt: TGTGCCAGCGGACAGGGGACGAGGTTGCCTCAGTACTTC
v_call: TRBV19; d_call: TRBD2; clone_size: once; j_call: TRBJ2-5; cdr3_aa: CASSIGVAGGETQYF; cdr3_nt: TGTGCCAGTAGTATCGGGGTAGCGGGAGGGGAGACCCAGTACTTC
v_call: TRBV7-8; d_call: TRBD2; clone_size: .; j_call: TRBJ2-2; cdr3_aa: CASSLLAGGNTGELFF; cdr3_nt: TGTGCCAGCAGCCTACTAGCGGGAGGGAACACCGGGGAGCTGTTTTTT
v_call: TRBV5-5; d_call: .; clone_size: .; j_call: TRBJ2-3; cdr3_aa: CASSWGGDTQYF; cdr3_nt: TGTGCCAGCAGCTGGGGAGGCGATACGCAGTATTTT
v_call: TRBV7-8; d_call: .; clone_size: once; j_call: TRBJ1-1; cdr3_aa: CASTQGRVANTEAFF; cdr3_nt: TGTGCCAGCACCCAGGGGAGGGTGGCGAACACTGAAGCTTTCTTT
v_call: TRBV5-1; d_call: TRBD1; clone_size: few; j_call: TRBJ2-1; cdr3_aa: CASSLEVGQAHEQFF; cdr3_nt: TGCGCCAGCAGCTTGGAGGTCGGACAGGCCCATGAGCAGTTCTTC
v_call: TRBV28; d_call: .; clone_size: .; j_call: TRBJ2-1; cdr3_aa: CASSLSVARYNEQFF; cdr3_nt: TGTGCCAGCAGTTTGTCAGTAGCACGATACAATGAGCAGTTCTTC
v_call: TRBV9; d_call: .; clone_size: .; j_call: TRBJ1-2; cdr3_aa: CASSVVPAGANYGYTF; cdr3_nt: TGTGCCAGCAGCGTAGTGCCCGCCGGGGCTAACTATGGCTACACCTTC
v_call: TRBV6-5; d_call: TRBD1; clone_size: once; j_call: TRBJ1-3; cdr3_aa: CASSRQGRNTIYF; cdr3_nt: TGTGCCAGCAGTAGACAGGGCCGAAACACCATATATTTT
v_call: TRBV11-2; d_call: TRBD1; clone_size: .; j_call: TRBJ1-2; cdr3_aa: CASRRYGTGGNYGYTF; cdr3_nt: TGTGCCAGCAGGCGCTACGGGACAGGGGGCAACTATGGCTACACCTTC
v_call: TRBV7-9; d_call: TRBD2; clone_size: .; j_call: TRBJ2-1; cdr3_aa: CAISPGTGGLAGGNEQFF; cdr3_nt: TGTGCCATTTCACCGGGGACAGGGGGACTAGCGGGAGGCAATGAGCAGTTCTTC
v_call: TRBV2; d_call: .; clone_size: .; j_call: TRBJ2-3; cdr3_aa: CASRTSGGPTDTQYF; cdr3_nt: TGTGCCAGCAGGACTTCAGGGGGGCCCACAGATACGCAGTATTTT
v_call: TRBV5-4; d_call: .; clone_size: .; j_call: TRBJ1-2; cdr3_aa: CASSLGSSSGYTF; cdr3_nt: TGTGCCAGCAGCTTGGGAAGTAGTAGTGGCTACACCTTC
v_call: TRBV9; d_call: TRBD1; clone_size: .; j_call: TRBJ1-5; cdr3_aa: CASSVGTGGSNQPQHF; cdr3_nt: TGTGCCAGCAGCGTTGGGACAGGGGGAAGCAATCAGCCCCAGCATTTT
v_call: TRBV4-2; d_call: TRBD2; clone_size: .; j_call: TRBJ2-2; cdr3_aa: CASSQDRGGRAMENLLNTGELFF; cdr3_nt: TGTGCCAGCAGCCAAGATAGGGGAGGGAGGGCCATGGAGAACCTTTTGAACACCGGGGAGCTGTTTTTT
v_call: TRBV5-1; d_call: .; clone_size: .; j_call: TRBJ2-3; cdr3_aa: CASSLDLPAEDETDTQYF; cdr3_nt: TGCGCCAGCAGCTTGGATCTTCCCGCGGAGGATGAGACAGATACGCAGTATTTT
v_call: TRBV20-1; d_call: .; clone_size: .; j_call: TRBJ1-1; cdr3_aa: CSASGGNTEAFF; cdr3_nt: TGCAGTGCTAGTGGCGGGAACACTGAAGCTTTCTTT
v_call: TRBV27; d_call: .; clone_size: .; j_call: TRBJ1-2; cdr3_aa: CASSAPGVGSGYTF; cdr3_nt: TGTGCCAGCAGTGCCCCCGGGGTTGGGTCTGGCTACACCTTC
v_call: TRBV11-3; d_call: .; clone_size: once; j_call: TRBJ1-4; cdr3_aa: CASSSTGSNEKLFF; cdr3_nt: TGTGCCAGCAGCTCGACAGGTTCTAATGAAAAACTGTTTTTT
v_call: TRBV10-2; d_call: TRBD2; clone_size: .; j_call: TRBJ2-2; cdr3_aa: CASRIAGRNTGELFF; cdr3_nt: TGCGCCAGCAGAATAGCGGGTAGGAACACCGGGGAGCTGTTTTTT
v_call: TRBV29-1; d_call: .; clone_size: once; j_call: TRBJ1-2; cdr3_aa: CSVEPSAGVNSNYGYTF; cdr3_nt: TGCAGCGTTGAACCCTCGGCAGGGGTCAACTCTAACTATGGCTACACCTTC
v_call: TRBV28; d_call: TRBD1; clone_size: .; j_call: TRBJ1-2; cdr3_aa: CAIEDRVNYGYTF; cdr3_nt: TGTGCCATCGAGGACAGGGTCAACTATGGCTACACCTTC
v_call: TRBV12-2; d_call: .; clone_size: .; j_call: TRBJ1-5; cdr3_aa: CAKGDQPQHF; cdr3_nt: TGTGCCAAGGGAGATCAGCCCCAGCATTTT
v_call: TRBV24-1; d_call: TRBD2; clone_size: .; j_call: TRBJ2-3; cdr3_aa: CATTGTSGRTDTQYF; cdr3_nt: TGTGCCACCACTGGGACTAGCGGACGCACAGATACGCAGTATTTT
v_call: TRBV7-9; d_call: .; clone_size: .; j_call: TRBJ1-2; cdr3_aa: CASSFNAQIRGGYTF; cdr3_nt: TGTGCCAGCAGCTTTAACGCACAAATACGAGGCGGCTACACCTTC
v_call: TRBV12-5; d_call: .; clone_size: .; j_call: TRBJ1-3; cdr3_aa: CASGLGTAGNTIYF; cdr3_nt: TGTGCTAGTGGTTTGGGGACAGCTGGAAACACCATATATTTT
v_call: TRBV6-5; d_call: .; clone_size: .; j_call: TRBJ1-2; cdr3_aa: CASRLLPGLDYGYTF; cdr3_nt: TGTGCCAGCAGATTGCTTCCGGGACTGGACTATGGCTACACCTTC
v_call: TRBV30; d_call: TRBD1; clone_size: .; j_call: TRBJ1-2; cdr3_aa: CAWSLMGTGEKGYTF; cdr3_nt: TGTGCCTGGAGTCTCATGGGGACAGGGGAGAAGGGCTACACCTTC